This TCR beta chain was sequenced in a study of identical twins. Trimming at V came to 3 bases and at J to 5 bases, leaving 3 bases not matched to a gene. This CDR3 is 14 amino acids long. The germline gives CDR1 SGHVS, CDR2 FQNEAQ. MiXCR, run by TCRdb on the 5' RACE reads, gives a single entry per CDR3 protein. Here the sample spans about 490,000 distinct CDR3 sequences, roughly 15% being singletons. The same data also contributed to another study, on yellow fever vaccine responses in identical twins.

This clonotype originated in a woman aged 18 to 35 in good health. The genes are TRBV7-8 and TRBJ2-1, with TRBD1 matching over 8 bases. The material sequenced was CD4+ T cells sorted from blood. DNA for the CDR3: TGTGCCAGCAGCTTGGACAGGGTTAACAATGAGCAGTTCTTC. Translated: CASSLDRVNNEQFF.